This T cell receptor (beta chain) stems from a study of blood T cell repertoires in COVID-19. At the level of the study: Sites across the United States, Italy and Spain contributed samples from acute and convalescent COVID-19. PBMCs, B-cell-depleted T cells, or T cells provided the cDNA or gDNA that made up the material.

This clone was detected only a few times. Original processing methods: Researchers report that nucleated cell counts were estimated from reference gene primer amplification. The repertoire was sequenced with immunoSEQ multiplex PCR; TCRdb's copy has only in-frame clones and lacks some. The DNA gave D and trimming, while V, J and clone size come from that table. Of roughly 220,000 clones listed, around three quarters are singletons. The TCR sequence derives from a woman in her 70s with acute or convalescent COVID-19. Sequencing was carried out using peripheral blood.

CDR3 loop: CASSLNTVAVHTEAFF. As DNA, the CDR3 is TGTGCCAGCAGCCTCAATACGGTCGCTGTTCACACTGAAGCTTTCTTT. The chain has TRBV7-6 and TRBJ1-1; the D is unclear. Between the trimmed V and J ends, which lost 5 bases and 3 bases, there was a span of 19 bases. CDR3 length: 16 amino acids. CDR1 SGHVS and CDR2 FNYEAQ come from the germline V gene.